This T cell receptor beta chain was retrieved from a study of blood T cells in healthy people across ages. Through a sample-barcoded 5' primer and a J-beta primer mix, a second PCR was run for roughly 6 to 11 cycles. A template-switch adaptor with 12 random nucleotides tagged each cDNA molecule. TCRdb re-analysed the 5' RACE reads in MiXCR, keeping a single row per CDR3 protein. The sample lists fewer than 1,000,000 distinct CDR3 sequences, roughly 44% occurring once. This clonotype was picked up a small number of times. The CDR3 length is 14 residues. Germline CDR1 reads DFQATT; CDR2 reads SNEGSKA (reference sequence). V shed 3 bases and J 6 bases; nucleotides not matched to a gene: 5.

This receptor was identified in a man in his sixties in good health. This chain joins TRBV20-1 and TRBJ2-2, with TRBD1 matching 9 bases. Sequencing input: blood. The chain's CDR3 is CSARVTGGSGELFF. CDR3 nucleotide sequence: TGCAGTGCTAGGGTGACAGGGGGATCCGGGGAGCTGTTTTTT.